The present entry profiles one TCR beta chain with its context. This CDR3 comprises 16 residues. CDR1 LGHNA and CDR2 YSLEER come from the germline V gene. Trimming shortened V by 0 bases and J by 9 bases, and 15 bases separated the two germline ends. Original processing notes: From reference gene primer amplification, estimates of nucleated cell counts were derived. Sequencing used immunoSEQ multiplex PCR; TCRdb keeps in-frame clones, though not all of them. V and J calls and clone size are as listed in that table; D and trimming were resolved from the DNA. The data hold about 240,000 clones, with around 87% observed a single time. This sample is drawn from a study of blood T cell repertoires in COVID-19. Study in general: Samples taken during acute and convalescent COVID-19 were collected in the United States, Italy and Spain. The analysed material was cDNA or gDNA that came from T cells, B-cell-depleted T cells, or PBMCs.

V gene TRBV4-3 combines with J gene TRBJ1-6; no clear D gene. The sequence was obtained from an older woman with active or convalescent COVID-19. Sequencing used peripheral blood. CDR3 region: CASSQDLRGTSSPLHF. The DNA of the CDR3 is TGCGCCAGCAGCCAAGATCTTCGGGGAACTTCTTCACCCCTCCACTTT.